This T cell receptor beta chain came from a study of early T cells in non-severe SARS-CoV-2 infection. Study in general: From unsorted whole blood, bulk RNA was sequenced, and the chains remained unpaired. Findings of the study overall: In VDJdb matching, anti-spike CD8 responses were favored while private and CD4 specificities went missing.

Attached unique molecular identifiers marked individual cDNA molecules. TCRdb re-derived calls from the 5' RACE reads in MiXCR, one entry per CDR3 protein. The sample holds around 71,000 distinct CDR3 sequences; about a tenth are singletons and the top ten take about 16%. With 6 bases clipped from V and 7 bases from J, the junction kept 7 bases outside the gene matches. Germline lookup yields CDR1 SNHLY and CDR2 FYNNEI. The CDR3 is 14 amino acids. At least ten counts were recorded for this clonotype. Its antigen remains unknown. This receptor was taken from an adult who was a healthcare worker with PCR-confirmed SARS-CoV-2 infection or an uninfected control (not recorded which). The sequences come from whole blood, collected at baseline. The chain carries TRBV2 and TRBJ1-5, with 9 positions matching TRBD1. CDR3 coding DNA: TGTGCCAGCAGCGAGGACAGGGGAGGGCAGCCCCAGCATTTT. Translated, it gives CASSEDRGGQPQHF.